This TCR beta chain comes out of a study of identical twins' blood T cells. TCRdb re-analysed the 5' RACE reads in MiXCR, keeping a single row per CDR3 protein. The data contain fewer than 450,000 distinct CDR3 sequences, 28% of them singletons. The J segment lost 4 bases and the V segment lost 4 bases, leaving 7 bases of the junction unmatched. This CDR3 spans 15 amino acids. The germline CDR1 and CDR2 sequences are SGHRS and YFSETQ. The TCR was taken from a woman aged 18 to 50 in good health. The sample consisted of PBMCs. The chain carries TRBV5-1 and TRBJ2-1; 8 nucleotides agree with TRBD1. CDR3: CASSKSRQGYNEQFF. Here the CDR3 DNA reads TGCGCCAGCAGCAAATCGAGACAGGGGTACAATGAGCAGTTCTTC.